These 15 T cell receptor beta chains were all obtained from the same sample, sequenced in a study of blood T cell repertoires in COVID-19. Method: immunoSEQ multiplex PCR; TCRdb's copy keeps in-frame clones and lacks some. The sample consists of around 230,000 clones, about nine tenths of them appearing once. Sequenced: peripheral blood. All receptors derive from a young man who had recovered from COVID-19.

This clone was seen more than once but under ten times. The rearrangement uses TRBV6-5 and TRBJ2-3; no clear D gene. V lost 1 base and J lost 0, with 8 bases in between. CDR3 length equals 15 residues. Germline-derived CDR1 and CDR2 are MNHEY and SVGAGI. The CDR3 here is CASSYLSTSTDTQYF. CDR3 sequence (DNA): TGTGCCAGCAGTTACTTGTCTACTAGCACAGATACGCAGTATTTT.

This chain joins TRBV6-1 and TRBJ1-4; 10 bases agree with TRBD1. Germline V lookup: CDR1 MNHNS, CDR2 SASEGT. The V segment lost 3 bases and the J segment 7 bases; nucleotides outside the gene matches: 8. The CDR3 contains 16 residues. The DNA of the CDR3 is TGTGCCAGCAGTGAGAGGGGGACAGGGGAGAGTGAAAAACTGTTTTTT. Translating it yields CASSERGTGESEKLFF.

The chain carries TRBV4-1 and TRBJ2-1; the match to TRBD2 covers 8 bases. The CDR3 extends over 17 amino acids. The V gene end was trimmed by 3 bases and the J gene end by 2 bases; junction bases not matched to a gene: 9. Germline V CDR1 and CDR2: MGHRA, YSYEKL. CDR3 bases: TGCGCCAGCAGCCAGGGGTCGACTAGCGCCACCTACAATGAGCAGTTCTTC. This translates into CASSQGSTSATYNEQFF.

The gene calls are TRBV24-1 and TRBJ1-1; TRBD1 matches 7 bases. There are 13 residues in the CDR3. The germline V gene has CDR1 KGHDR and CDR2 SFDVKD. The V gene end was trimmed by 9 bases and the J gene end by 8 bases; junction bases not matched to a gene: 11. CDR3 DNA sequence: TGTGCCACCCAGGGGACAGAGAGCACAGAAGCTTTCTTT. Translating it yields CATQGTESTEAFF.

The chain employs TRBV9 and TRBJ2-7; no clear D gene. Germline loops: CDR1 SGDLS, CDR2 YYNGEE. The V gene lost 0 bases and the J gene lost 3 bases, with 7 bases spanning the gap. The CDR3 sequence is 13 residues long. CDR3 nucleotides: TGTGCCAGCAGCGTAGGAGCCAACTACGAGCAGTACTTC. Amino acids: CASSVGANYEQYF.

The chain links TRBV3-1 (or the pseudogene TRBV3-2) to TRBJ2-2; 10 bases line up with TRBD1. CDR3 size: 15 residues. J gave up 3 bases and V 4 bases, and 2 bases lay outside the gene matches. CDR1 and CDR2 from the germline V gene are LGHDT and YNNKEL (reference sequence). CDR3 sequence reads: CASSLGTGDTGELFF. As DNA, the CDR3 is TGTGCCAGCAGCCTGGGGACAGGGGACACCGGGGAGCTGTTTTTT.

The chain joins TRBV19 to TRBJ2-7; D possibly corresponds to TRBD1 (7 bases). The CDR3 runs to 16 residues. V lost 7 bases, J lost 4 bases, and 23 bases lay in between. CDR1 and CDR2 (germline): LNHDA, SQIVND (reference sequence). The CDR3 region is CASTLGTEGAVYEQYF. In nucleotides, the CDR3 is TGTGCCAGTACCCTAGGGACTGAGGGGGCGGTATACGAGCAGTACTTC.

The chain employs TRBV5-4 and TRBJ2-7, with 15 bases aligning to TRBD2. J was trimmed by 2 bases and V by 4 bases; bases with no gene match: 10. The germline V gene encodes CDR1 SGHNT and CDR2 YYREEE (reference sequence). This CDR3 is built from 18 residues. CDR3 region: CASSRPGLAGGSPYEQYF. CDR3 sequence (DNA): TGTGCCAGCAGCCGACCGGGACTAGCGGGGGGAAGCCCCTACGAGCAGTACTTC.

This clone has only one observation. The chain's CDR3 is CASSSGQGVWETQYF. Written as DNA, the CDR3 is TGTGCCAGTAGTAGTGGGCAGGGGGTATGGGAGACCCAGTACTTC. This chain connects TRBV19 to TRBJ2-5; TRBD1 matches at 7 bases. The CDR3 contains 15 residues. The ends lost 4 bases at V and 5 bases at J; junction bases unmatched: 10. The germline V gene has CDR1 LNHDA and CDR2 SQIVND (reference sequence).

The V call is TRBV27, the J call TRBJ1-1, with unresolved D. The V gene's germline CDR1 is MNHEY and CDR2 SMNVEV (reference sequence). Trimming shortened V by 8 bases and J by 5 bases, and 9 bases separated the two germline ends. This CDR3 has 11 residues. DNA for the CDR3: TGTGCCAGCCTTGGCTGGACTGAAGCTTTCTTT. Translation gives CASLGWTEAFF.

The gene calls are TRBV6-5 and TRBJ2-1; maybe TRBD1 (7 bases). The CDR3 is 13 amino acids. The ends were cut back, 10 bases at V and 4 bases at J, with 14 bases in the middle. The germline CDR1 and CDR2 sequences are MNHEY and SVGAGI. The DNA for the CDR3 is TGTGCCACCTCGACAGGGAGGTACAATGAGCAGTTCTTC. Its translation is CATSTGRYNEQFF.

The chain uses TRBV4-3 and TRBJ2-7; perhaps TRBD1 as D (6 bases). The CDR3 sequence is 14 residues long. Germline CDR1 LGHNA, CDR2 YSLEER. V lost 3 bases and J lost 6, with 15 bases in between. CDR3 residues: CASSQVTGTREQYF. For the CDR3, the DNA is TGCGCCAGCAGCCAGGTTACAGGGACCCGCGAGCAGTACTTC.

This sequence joins TRBV12-2 and TRBJ2-5; the table's D gene call, TRBD2, was not cross checked with the DNA. TRBV12-2 is tagged as a pseudogene. CDR3 length: 18 residues. In nucleotides, the CDR3 is TGTGCAAGTCGTTTAGTGGGCCAGCGGGATCAGTACCAAGAGACCCAGTACTTC. Its protein is CASRLVGQRDQYQETQYF.

The chain couples TRBV6-2 or TRBV6-3 to TRBJ2-3, with TRBD1 matching over 9 bases. Germline V gives CDR1 MNHEY, CDR2 SVGEGT. Trimming at V came to 6 bases and at J to 4 bases, leaving 8 bases not matched to a gene. CDR3 length: 15 residues. The CDR3 loop is CASSDLGQGPDTQYF. Here the CDR3 DNA reads TGTGCCAGCAGCGATCTGGGACAGGGCCCAGATACGCAGTATTTT.

The V gene is TRBV6-1, the J gene TRBJ1-2, with D possibly TRBD1 on 6 matching bases. The CDR3 sequence is 15 residues long. Looked up from germline, CDR1 is MNHNS and CDR2 is SASEGT. Trimming cost V 1 base and J 6 bases, with 15 bases left between them. The CDR3 DNA follows: TGTGCCAGCAGTGAAGGCGCGAACAGGGTAAATGGCTACACCTTC. Translation: CASSEGANRVNGYTF.